A selection of T cell receptor beta chains follows, all from one sample in a study of a mutant IDH1 vaccine in newly diagnosed glioma. The protocol was immunoSEQ multiplex PCR, while the TCRdb copy is restricted to in-frame clones and leaves out a portion. This table has 45,000 to 70,000 clones, about 91% appearing once. Sequences were derived from PBMCs, sampled from a glioma patient treated with radiotherapy, temozolomide or both. All receptors come from a man aged 50 to 59 with glioma. CDR3s include the opening cysteine and the closing phenylalanine or tryptophan. A D gene is named only where the DNA matches it firmly. Part of the rows lack a size; the others show once, few, many or a class for expanded clones.

v_gene	j_gene	d_gene	abundance	CDR3nt	CDR3aa
TRBV11-2	TRBJ2-7	NA	NA	TGTGCCAGCAGCTTCTCGGGCCGCGAGCAGTACTTC	CASSFSGREQYF
TRBV4-1	TRBJ1-4	NA	NA	TGCGCCAGCAAATTGTCCCTAGGTGGTAATGAAAAACTGTTTTTT	CASKLSLGGNEKLFF
TRBV7-6	TRBJ2-7	NA	NA	TGTGCCAGCAGCTTAGGAGAAGCCAGGAGCTCCTACGAGCAGTACTTC	CASSLGEARSSYEQYF
TRBV5-6	TRBJ2-1	TRBD2	once	TGTGCCAGCAGTTCTAGCGGGAGGGCCCGAAATGAGCAGTTCTTC	CASSSSGRARNEQFF
TRBV19	TRBJ1-1	NA	NA	TGTGCCAGTAGTAAGGCAGGGAGGAACACTGAAGCTTTCTTT	CASSKAGRNTEAFF
TRBV7-2	TRBJ1-5	NA	once	TGTGCCAGCAGCTTAGGAAATCAGGGTGGAGGGCAGCCCCAGCATTTT	CASSLGNQGGGQPQHF
TRBV11-2	TRBJ2-4	NA	NA	TGTGCCAGCAGCTCCCGGGGGACGGGGAACATTCAGTACTTC	CASSSRGTGNIQYF
TRBV2	TRBJ2-7	NA	NA	TGTGCCAGCAGTGAAGTAAGAGCCTCCTACGAGCAGTACTTC	CASSEVRASYEQYF
TRBV5-6	TRBJ1-1	TRBD1	NA	TGTGCCAGCAGCTTGGAGGGAGGGGGCAGACCCCACTTCTTT	CASSLEGGGRPHFF
TRBV15	TRBJ2-3	NA	NA	TGTGCCACCAGCAGAGCTGCAGATACGCAGTATTTT	CATSRAADTQYF
TRBV11-3	TRBJ2-7	NA	NA	TGTGCCAGCAGCTTATTCCGGGACTTGCTATTGAAGGAGCAGTACTTC	CASSLFRDLLLKEQYF
TRBV27	TRBJ2-7	NA	NA	TGTGCCAGCAGTCCCTCGACGGGGGCCTACGAGCAGTACTTC	CASSPSTGAYEQYF
TRBV19	TRBJ2-7	NA	NA	TGTGCCAGTAGTATCTCTATTCAGGGGCTAGTTCCCTACGAGCAGTACTTC	CASSISIQGLVPYEQYF
TRBV4-1	TRBJ1-3	TRBD1	NA	TGCGCCAGCAGCCACCCATTCCGGGACAGGGAGGACACCATATATTTT	CASSHPFRDREDTIYF
TRBV25-1	TRBJ1-3	NA	NA	TGTGCCAGCAGTGAAGGGGTAACGGCCGGAAACACCATATATTTT	CASSEGVTAGNTIYF
TRBV6-5	TRBJ1-4	NA	NA	TGTGCCAGCAGTTACTCGAGGAGGGATGAAAAACTGTTTTTT	CASSYSRRDEKLFF
TRBV11-2	TRBJ2-7	TRBD2	NA	TGTGCCAGCAGCTCCGGGGTTTGGACTAGCGAATCCTACGAGCAGTACTTC	CASSSGVWTSESYEQYF
TRBV29-1	TRBJ2-3	NA	once	TGCAGCGTTGATGGGGACCGGTTCACAGATACGCAGTATTTT	CSVDGDRFTDTQYF
TRBV2	TRBJ2-7	NA	NA	TGTGCCAGCAGTGAAGCGGATCCCTACGAGCAGTACTTC	CASSEADPYEQYF
TRBV28	TRBJ2-5	NA	NA	TGTGCCAGCAGTTTAAGGAAGACCCAGTACTTC	CASSLRKTQYF
TRBV9	TRBJ2-5	TRBD2	NA	TGTGCCAGCAACCAAGCGGGGGGTGGAGAGACCCAGTACTTC	CASNQAGGGETQYF
TRBV4-1	TRBJ2-2	TRBD1	NA	TGCGCCAGCAGCCAAGGAGGGACAGGGCGAACCGGGGAGCTGTTTTTT	CASSQGGTGRTGELFF
TRBV19	TRBJ1-4	NA	NA	TGTGCCAGTAGTCCCCTAGGAGCAAGCAGGGCGGAGGAAAAACTGTTTTTT	CASSPLGASRAEEKLFF
TRBV11-3	TRBJ2-3	NA	NA	TGTGCCAGCAGCTACGGGACCGTCGAGGGAGATACGCAGTATTTT	CASSYGTVEGDTQYF
TRBV7-2	TRBJ1-5	NA	NA	TGTGCCAGCAGCTTAGATTTAGGGGGTCAGCCCCAGCATTTT	CASSLDLGGQPQHF
TRBV6-1	TRBJ1-2	TRBD1	NA	TGTGCCAGCAGTGAAGGGGTGACAGGGGTCGGTGACTATGGCTACACCTTC	CASSEGVTGVGDYGYTF